A selection of T cell receptor beta chains follows, all from one sample in a study of blood T cell repertoires in COVID-19. The data were produced by immunoSEQ multiplex PCR, yet TCRdb's version contains in-frame clones alone and is incomplete. This repertoire shows roughly 230,000 clones, about 88% found once; its top ten account for roughly 5%. Sequenced: peripheral blood. The receptors stem from a woman aged 35 to 49 who had recovered from COVID-19. Both conserved end residues are part of each CDR3. D genes are given only for firm matches. Rows give clone size only sometimes, using once, few, many, or a class for an expanded clone.

clone_size d_call j_call v_call cdr3_nt cdr3_aa
. TRBD2 TRBJ2-2 TRBV7-9 TGTGCCAGCAGCTTAGCCTTCAGCGGGGCGAACACCGGGGAGCTGTTTTTT CASSLAFSGANTGELFF
. . TRBJ2-7 TRBV5-1 TGCGCCAGCAGACGAGAGTTAGAAATATACGAGCAGTACTTC CASRRELEIYEQYF
few TRBD1 TRBJ1-1 TRBV7-8 TGTGCCAGCAGCCGGGACAGGGTTGGGACTGAAGCTTTCTTT CASSRDRVGTEAFF
. . TRBJ2-7 TRBV2 TGTGCCAGCAGTGTTGGGGGGGCCTGGGCCGAGCAGTACTTC CASSVGGAWAEQYF
. . TRBJ1-1 TRBV10-3 TGTGCCATCAGTGATGGGGCAGCAAGGGAGGGCACTGAAGCTTTCTTT CAISDGAAREGTEAFF
. . TRBJ1-2 TRBV5-4 TGTGCCAGCAGCTCAGGGGCGGCTAACTATGGCTACACCTTC CASSSGAANYGYTF
. TRBD1 TRBJ2-2 TRBV7-3 TGTGCCAGCAGCTCCTGGACAGGGGCCGGGGAGCTGTTTTTT CASSSWTGAGELFF
once . TRBJ1-3 TRBV9 TGTGCCAGCAGCTCGGGGAACTCTGGAAACACCATATATTTT CASSSGNSGNTIYF
once . TRBJ2-4 TRBV5-6 TGTGCCAGCAGCCACTCGGACTCCCTAACTGCCAAAAACATTCAGTACTTC CASSHSDSLTAKNIQYF
once . TRBJ2-3 TRBV7-6 TGTGCCAGCAGCTTAGATGGGGGGGCCAAAGATACGCAGTATTTT CASSLDGGAKDTQYF
. . TRBJ2-1 TRBV5-6 TGTGCCAGCAGCAAGGGGGGGGCCAGGGGATCTTGGCAGTTCTTC CASSKGGARGSWQFF
. . TRBJ2-1 TRBV13 TGTGCCAGCAGCTCGGGTCGGGGCTACAATGAGCAGTTCTTC CASSSGRGYNEQFF
. TRBD1 TRBJ2-2 TRBV9 TGTGCCAGCAGGGCACCGGGACAGGGAAAGACGGGGGAGCTGTTTTTT CASRAPGQGKTGELFF
. . TRBJ2-1 TRBV28 TGTGCCAGCAGTTTCCCGGCAGGTAACGATGAGCAGTTCTTC CASSFPAGNDEQFF
. . TRBJ2-3 TRBV3-1/TRBV3-2 TGTGCCAGCAGCACGGGGTCGGTGGCAGATACGCAGTATTTT CASSTGSVADTQYF
. . TRBJ2-5 TRBV4-2 TGTGCCAGCAGCCCGGGTCTGGCGCAGACCCAGTACTTC CASSPGLAQTQYF
. TRBD2 TRBJ2-5 TRBV5-6 TGTGCCAGCCTGAGGCGGGAGGGGGCCCGAACCCAGTACTTC CASLRREGARTQYF
. TRBD1 TRBJ1-2 TRBV9 TGTGCCAGCAGCGTAGAGGGGGCGACTGGCTACACCTTC CASSVEGATGYTF
. . TRBJ1-4 TRBV7-3 TGTGCCAGCAGCTTAGGTGCAGGCACTAATGAAAAACTGTTTTTT CASSLGAGTNEKLFF
. . TRBJ2-5 TRBV24-1 TGTGCCATCCCTACAGGGAAAGAGACCCAGTACTTC CAIPTGKETQYF
. TRBD1 TRBJ2-3 TRBV5-1 TGCGCCAGCAGCACAGGACAGGGGGAGACAGATACGCAGTATTTT CASSTGQGETDTQYF
. TRBD2 TRBJ2-2 TRBV9 TGTGCCAGCAGCGTAACTAGCGGGAACACCGGGGAGCTGTTTTTT CASSVTSGNTGELFF
. TRBD1 TRBJ2-7 TRBV12-3/TRBV12-4 TGTGCCAGCAGCCGGACAGGGGAATCCAAGCAGTACTTC CASSRTGESKQYF
once . TRBJ2-5 TRBV2 TGTGCCAGCAGGGAAGGGCTGGGCGAGACCCAGTACTTC CASREGLGETQYF
. . TRBJ1-4 TRBV9 TGTGCCAGCAGCGCGCCAGCAACTAATGAAAAACTGTTTTTT CASSAPATNEKLFF